Reported below is one T cell receptor (beta chain). What it binds is unknown. V trimming: 10 bases; J trimming: 4 bases; junction bases outside the gene matches: 1. The CDR3 runs 11 residues. The data were obtained in a study of T cell repertoires in cytomegalovirus infection. The wider study: CMV epitopes that were recently identified and HLA-C-restricted were used alongside well-studied HLA-B-restricted ones. Both CMV infection and a matching HLA type were indicated by public TCR beta signatures.

TCRdb independently ran MiXCR on the reads; one entry per CDR3 protein. The table includes about 160,000 distinct CDR3 sequences, roughly 21% detected once. Whole-study findings and limits: The ex vivo response was dominated by HLA-C-restricted CMV-specific TCR beta clonotypes.

This receptor was obtained from a human donor in good health (CMV status not recorded). Some clones in this sample may be carry-over from other donors' samples. Source: CD8+ T cells from cultured PBMCs, taken from culture after CMV antigen stimulation. The chain uses TRBV12-3 or TRBV12-4 and TRBJ2-5; the match to TRBD1 covers 9 bases. In DNA, the CDR3 is TGTGCCAACAGGGGGCGAGAGACCCAGTACTTC. Its protein product is CANRGRETQYF.